Shown below are 28 T cell receptor beta chains from a single sample sequenced in a study of T cell responses to AZD1222 COVID-19 vaccine. Profiling relied on immunoSEQ multiplex PCR, and the TCRdb table lists in-frame clones only, not all of them. In the table there are around 140,000 clones, roughly 93% of which are singletons. The source material was peripheral blood, sampled 28 days after the second AZD1222 dose. These receptors all come from an adult who received the AZD1222 COVID-19 vaccine.

The rearrangement uses TRBV4-3 and TRBJ1-5, with TRBD1 as a possible D gene (6 bases). V was shortened by 0 bases and J by 6 bases, with 12 bases between the two germline ends. This CDR3 region has 15 residues. CDR1 is LGHNA and CDR2 is YSLEER in the germline V gene. CDR3 DNA: TGCGCCAGCAGCCAAGATCGGGACACAGGTCAGCCCCAGCATTTT. Translated: CASSQDRDTGQPQHF.

The chain combines TRBV28 with TRBJ2-1; D possibly corresponds to TRBD2 (6 bases). The CDR3 loop spans 14 amino acids. Per germline, CDR1 MDHEN and CDR2 SYDVKM. Trimming pared 8 bases from V and 6 bases from J, leaving 17 bases between. Here the CDR3 DNA reads TGTGCCAGCGGGCCCCGACTAGTTCTCAATGAGCAGTTCTTC. This gives the protein CASGPRLVLNEQFF.

The J gene is TRBJ1-1, the V gene TRBV6-5; tentatively, D is TRBD1 (5 bases). V was trimmed by 4 bases and J by 8 bases, leaving 11 bases between them. Germline assignment: CDR1 MNHEY and CDR2 SVGAGI. The CDR3 extends over 12 amino acids. This CDR3 is CASSWDEAEAFF. The CDR3 coding sequence is TGTGCCAGCAGTTGGGACGAGGCGGAAGCTTTCTTT.

This clone was seen just once. J is TRBJ1-2 and V is TRBV3-1 (or the pseudogene TRBV3-2); D not certain. V was shortened by 1 base and J by 2 bases, with 11 bases between the two germline ends. This CDR3 has 15 residues. CDR1 and CDR2 from the germline V gene are LGHDT and YNNKEL (reference sequence). This chain's CDR3 is CASSQGGRKNYGYTF. The DNA of the CDR3 is TGTGCCAGCAGCCAAGGAGGCAGGAAAAACTATGGCTACACCTTC.

The chain is built from TRBV6-2 or TRBV6-3 and TRBJ1-2; D gene unclear. The ends were cut back, 2 bases at V and 7 bases at J, with 20 bases in the middle. This CDR3 has 16 residues. Germline V gene data show CDR1 as MNHEY and CDR2 as SVGEGT. CDR3 DNA: TGTGCCAGCAGTTACCCACACACCGTAGCAACTAGTGGCTACACCTTC. Translated, it gives CASSYPHTVATSGYTF.

The chain couples TRBV2 to TRBJ1-4; 10 nucleotides line up with TRBD1. Germline trimming cut 4 bases from V and 5 bases from J; bases unmatched to any gene: 4. CDR1 SNHLY and CDR2 FYNNEI come from the germline V gene. This CDR3 is built from 15 residues. The CDR3 here is CASSAEGQGNEKLFF. DNA for the CDR3: TGTGCCAGCAGTGCCGAGGGACAGGGGAATGAAAAACTGTTTTTT.

CDR3 in DNA: TGTGCCAGCAGTGAAGCGCTTGGTCAGGGATATGGCTACACCTTC. It encodes CASSEALGQGYGYTF. The chain employs TRBV6-1 and TRBJ1-2; possible D gene TRBD1, 5 bases. The ends were cut back, 0 bases at V and 5 bases at J, with 13 bases in the middle. CDR1 MNHNS and CDR2 SASEGT come from the germline V gene. CDR3 length: 15 residues.

The chain recombines TRBV4-2 with TRBJ1-2; D is possibly TRBD1 (6 bases). The V gene lost 0 bases and the J gene lost 4 bases, with 15 bases spanning the gap. CDR3 length equals 16 residues. The V gene's germline CDR1 is LGHNA and CDR2 YNFKEQ. The CDR3 region is CASSQEAGGAPYGYTF. As DNA, the CDR3 is TGTGCCAGCAGCCAAGAGGCGGGGGGCGCGCCCTATGGCTACACCTTC.

The chain links TRBV12-5 to TRBJ1-2; D unclear. V was trimmed by 1 base and J by 8 bases, leaving 8 bases between them. The CDR3 covers 12 residues. Germline CDR1 LGHNT, CDR2 FRNRAP. The CDR3 coding sequence is TGTGCTAGTGGTTTGGAACTGGGGGGCTACACCTTC. This codes for CASGLELGGYTF.

The chain recombines TRBV19 with TRBJ1-3, with D unresolved. Deletions cut 6 bases from V and 0 bases from J, with 15 bases between. Germline V gives CDR1 LNHDA, CDR2 SQIVND (reference sequence). The CDR3 spans 16 residues. CDR3 sequence (DNA): TGTGCCAGTAGATTCGAATCGGGTTTCTCTGGAAACACCATATATTTT. Translation gives CASRFESGFSGNTIYF.

This clone occurred once. The rearrangement links TRBV27 to TRBJ2-7; D tentatively reads TRBD1 or TRBD2 (5 bases each). V dropped 6 bases and J dropped 3 bases, with 12 bases sitting between them. Germline V gene sequence: CDR1 MNHEY, CDR2 SMNVEV (reference sequence). This CDR3 has 13 residues. The DNA of the CDR3 is TGTGCCAGCAGGGGGGTCCAGGGCTACGAGCAGTACTTC. Encoded protein: CASRGVQGYEQYF.

The chain combines TRBV6-6 with TRBJ2-5; 10 nucleotides align to TRBD2. Germline CDR1 MNHNY, CDR2 SVGAGI (reference sequence). V trimming: 6 bases; J trimming: 7 bases; junction bases outside the gene matches: 5. The CDR3 is made up of 13 amino acids. In DNA, the CDR3 is TGTGCCAGCAGCCAGCGGGGGGGCGGGACCCAGTACTTC. Translating it yields CASSQRGGGTQYF.

V is TRBV29-1 and J is TRBJ2-6; D is possibly TRBD1 (6 bases). This CDR3 is built from 17 residues. The germline V gene encodes CDR1 SQVTM and CDR2 ANQGSEA. Trimming left V 0 bases short and J 0 bases short, with 12 bases between. CDR3 bases: TGCAGCGTTGAAGATCAGGGGACACCCTCTGGGGCCAACGTCCTGACTTTC. It yields the protein CSVEDQGTPSGANVLTF.

This rearrangement joins TRBV24-1 to TRBJ1-5; D remains ambiguous. Germline CDR1 KGHDR, CDR2 SFDVKD. V lost 11 bases to trimming and J lost 0 bases, with 16 bases between them. The CDR3 length is 15 residues. CDR3 DNA: TGTGCCATCTGTGGTCCGGTAGATAGCAATCAGCCCCAGCATTTT. This encodes CAICGPVDSNQPQHF.

The CDR3 spells CASSLAADRQNIQYF. The CDR3 region has the DNA TGTGCCAGCAGCTTAGCTGCGGACAGGCAAAACATTCAGTACTTC. This chain links TRBV7-9 with TRBJ2-4, with TRBD1 matching 7 bases. This CDR3 spans 15 amino acids. V shed 0 bases, J shed 5 bases, and the junction held 4 bases outside the gene matches. CDR1 and CDR2 (germline): SEHNR, FQNEAQ (reference sequence).

This clone has only one observation. The chain combines TRBV7-2 with TRBJ1-1; possibly TRBD1 for D (6 bases). Trimming removed 5 bases at V and 1 base at J, with 11 bases between. Looked up from germline, CDR1 is SGHTA and CDR2 is FQGNSA. The CDR3 length is 14 residues. DNA of the CDR3: TGTGCCAGCAGCCCCGGGACACAGAACACTGAAGCTTTCTTT. This codes for CASSPGTQNTEAFF.

The chain links TRBV24-1 to TRBJ1-5; TRBD1 might be the D (5 bases). Germline loops: CDR1 KGHDR, CDR2 SFDVKD. V was trimmed by 1 base and J by 6 bases, leaving 15 bases between them. This CDR3 is 16 amino acids long. CDR3 region: CATSDFDSSSGQPQHF. The CDR3 nucleotides are TGTGCCACCAGTGATTTTGACAGCTCTTCGGGTCAGCCCCAGCATTTT.

The V gene is TRBV5-4, the J gene TRBJ2-7, with 8 bases identical to TRBD2. Unmatched junction bases numbered 6, after V lost 4 bases and J lost 0 bases. Germline V gene sequence: CDR1 SGHNT, CDR2 YYREEE (reference sequence). The CDR3 covers 15 residues. CDR3 in DNA: TGTGCCAGCAGCCTACCCGGACTAGCCTCCTACGAGCAGTACTTC. This gives the protein CASSLPGLASYEQYF.

The V gene is TRBV3-1 (or the pseudogene TRBV3-2), the J gene TRBJ1-5; D gene unclear. CDR3 length equals 15 residues. Germline V gene lookup returns CDR1 LGHDT and CDR2 YNNKEL (reference sequence). Trimming left V 4 bases short and J 4 bases short, with 14 bases between. The CDR3 DNA is TGTGCCAGCAGCCTTCGAGGGTCGTATAATCAGCCCCAGCATTTT. Its translation is CASSLRGSYNQPQHF.

The V call is TRBV5-4, the J call TRBJ1-2, with 9 bases lining up with TRBD1. The CDR3 sequence is 14 residues long. V was pared by 4 bases and J by 12 bases, with 13 bases of the junction left unmatched. The germline V gene has CDR1 SGHNT and CDR2 YYREEE (reference sequence). In nucleotides, the CDR3 is TGTGCCAGCAGCCTGGTAGGGGGACAGGGCCCTGACACCTTC. Amino acids: CASSLVGGQGPDTF.

The DNA for the CDR3 is TGTGCCTGGAGTCCCTTAGGTGCGGACCATCAGCCCCAGCATTTT. Translation gives CAWSPLGADHQPQHF. The chain carries TRBV30 and TRBJ1-5; no clear D gene. The CDR3 consists of 15 residues. Trimming shortened V by 2 bases and J by 5 bases, and 16 bases separated the two germline ends. Germline CDR1 and CDR2: GTSNPN and SVGIG (reference sequence).

This chain connects TRBV5-1 to TRBJ1-2; no clear D. This CDR3 comprises 12 residues. Germline CDR1 is SGHRS and CDR2 is YFSETQ. Trimming took 6 bases from V and 6 from J, leaving 12 bases between them. The CDR3 DNA follows: TGCGCCAGCACCCTGCGCGGGGATGGCTACACCTTC. Translated: CASTLRGDGYTF. The variable domain in full, with the rest retrieved from reference TRBV5-1 and TRBJ1-2, is KAGVTQTPRYLIKTRGQQVTLSCSPISGHRSVSWYQQTPGQGLQFLFEYFSETQRNKGNFPGRFSGRQFSNSRSEMNVSTLELGDSALYLCASTLRGDGYTFGSGTRLTVV.

A word on this clone: Germline is not matched at one junction end, which may reflect a read error. The chain carries TRBV18 and TRBJ1-4, with D tentatively TRBD1 (6 bases). The germline V gene has CDR1 KGHSH and CDR2 LQKENI. This CDR3 has 15 residues. DNA of the CDR3: TGTGCCAGTTCACGTGGGGGCCGAGCGGGTGAAAAACTGTTTTTT. This gives the protein CASSRGGRAGEKLFF. The variable domain in full, completed from reference TRBV18 and TRBJ1-4, reads NAGVMQNPRHLVRRRGQEARLRCSPMKGHSHVYWYRQLPEEGLKFMVYLQKENIIDESGMPKERFSAEFPKEGPSILRIQQVVRGDSAAYFCASSRGGRAGEKLFFGSGTQLSVL.

The chain uses TRBV4-1 and TRBJ2-3; D is perhaps TRBD2 (6 bases). From germline, CDR1 is MGHRA and CDR2 YSYEKL. The V end was cut by 6 bases, the J end by 1 base, with 11 bases between. The CDR3 covers 14 residues. Here the CDR3 reads CASRRGGRTDTQYF. CDR3 nucleotide sequence: TGCGCCAGCAGGCGAGGAGGGCGCACAGATACGCAGTATTTT.

The V gene is TRBV24-1, the J gene TRBJ1-2; 7 bases agree with TRBD1. The CDR3 length is 13 residues. The V and J ends lost 3 bases and 4 bases, in that order; junction bases with no gene match: 1. In germline, CDR1 is KGHDR, CDR2 SFDVKD. CDR3 region: CATSDAGGYGYTF. The CDR3 coding sequence is TGTGCCACCAGTGATGCAGGGGGCTATGGCTACACCTTC.

The chain links TRBV6-5 to TRBJ1-6; D ambiguous. CDR1 and CDR2 from the germline V gene are MNHEY and SVGAGI. The CDR3 runs to 14 residues. The V end lost 5 bases, the J end lost 6 bases, and 11 bases lay between the germline ends. The CDR3 sequence is CASSLRFGNSPLHF. DNA of the CDR3: TGTGCCAGCAGTCTTCGGTTTGGTAATTCACCCCTCCACTTT.

The V call is TRBV19, the J call TRBJ1-1; no reliable D call. This CDR3 is 12 amino acids long. Trimming took off 7 bases at V and 13 bases at J, with 19 bases between the two ends. Germline V gene data show CDR1 as LNHDA and CDR2 as SQIVND (reference sequence). This CDR3 reads CASTIGRLRVFF. CDR3 nucleotides: TGTGCCAGTACCATCGGTCGGTTGAGGGTTTTCTTT.

The chain combines TRBV28 with TRBJ2-5; weak D call: TRBD2 (6 bases). Germline assignment: CDR1 MDHEN and CDR2 SYDVKM. V was shortened by 3 bases and J by 1 base, with 6 bases between the two germline ends. This CDR3 region has 13 residues. CDR3 nucleotide sequence: TGTGCCAGCAGTTTCGGGGGCCAAGAGACCCAGTACTTC. Amino acid sequence: CASSFGGQETQYF. Complete variable domain (other parts from reference TRBV28 and TRBJ2-5): DVKVTQSSRYLVKRTGEKVFLECVQDMDHENMFWYRQDPGLGLRLIYFSYDVKMKEKGDIPEGYSVSREKKERFSLILESASTNQTSMYLCASSFGGQETQYFGPGTRLLVL.